Below are 22 T cell receptor beta chains sequenced from a single sample in a study of T cell changes during pregnancy in multiple sclerosis. TCRdb keeps only in-frame clones here, not all; method: immunoSEQ multiplex PCR. Here the sample spans tens of thousands of clones, about 91% being singletons. The sequenced sample was peripheral blood, obtained in the first trimester of pregnancy. Receptor source: a female donor with multiple sclerosis, enrolled in a pregnancy study.

The table lists this clone with a few counts. This chain uses TRBV27 with TRBJ1-6, with D uncertain. The V gene's germline CDR1 is MNHEY and CDR2 SMNVEV (reference sequence). The V gene lost 6 bases and the J gene lost 9 bases, with 12 bases spanning the gap. The CDR3 consists of 13 residues. The CDR3 loop reads CASSPSSGSPLHF. The CDR3 DNA reads TGTGCCAGCAGCCCCTCCTCGGGTTCACCCCTCCACTTT.

V is TRBV18 and J is TRBJ1-3; unclear D gene. Looked up from germline, CDR1 is KGHSH and CDR2 is LQKENI. Deletions cut 4 bases from V and 4 bases from J, with 14 bases between. This CDR3 comprises 15 residues. DNA for the CDR3: TGTGCCAGCTCACTAATAGACATAAGCGGAAACACCATATATTTT. Its protein product is CASSLIDISGNTIYF.

The gene calls are TRBV21-1 and TRBJ2-7; the DNA was not compared with TRBD2, the D call given in the table. TRBV21-1 is designated a pseudogene. This CDR3 has 15 amino acids. CDR3 residues: CASSKGLAGAYEQYF. CDR3 DNA: TGTGCCAGCAGCAAGGGACTAGCCGGAGCCTACGAGCAGTACTTC.

This clone was seen a single time. V is TRBV4-3 and J is TRBJ1-2; 8 bases match TRBD1. V was pared by 2 bases and J by 6 bases, with 5 bases of the junction left unmatched. Germline V gives CDR1 LGHNA, CDR2 YSLEER. This CDR3 has 14 residues. The chain's CDR3 is CASSQSPTGDGYTF. The CDR3 region has the DNA TGCGCCAGCAGCCAAAGTCCGACAGGGGATGGCTACACCTTC.

This rearrangement joins TRBV27 to TRBJ1-2; perhaps TRBD1 as D (6 bases). Trimming removed 0 bases from V and 14 bases from J, with 16 bases in between. The CDR3 consists of 13 residues. Germline-derived CDR1 and CDR2 are MNHEY and SMNVEV (reference sequence). The CDR3 coding sequence is TGTGCCAGCAGTTTATCGGGGGGGCGCTTCGAAACCTTC. Translating gives CASSLSGGRFETF.

The chain joins TRBV18 to TRBJ1-1; 10 bases align to TRBD1. CDR1 and CDR2 from the germline V gene are KGHSH and LQKENI. After removal of 5 bases from V and 2 bases from J, the junction contained 11 bases not matched to a gene. CDR3 size: 17 residues. The CDR3, as DNA: TGTGCCAGCTCATTTAAGGGGACAGGGGACGTTAACACTGAAGCTTTCTTT. Protein product: CASSFKGTGDVNTEAFF.

The chain employs TRBV27 and TRBJ2-6, with D possibly matching TRBD2 (6 bases). Deletions cut 6 bases from V and 4 bases from J, with 19 bases between. The CDR3 totals 17 residues. The germline gives CDR1 MNHEY, CDR2 SMNVEV (reference sequence). The CDR3 is CASSPGTGRSGANVLTF. The DNA for the CDR3 is TGTGCCAGCAGCCCAGGGACTGGGAGGTCCGGGGCCAACGTCCTGACTTTC.

The chain combines TRBV9 with TRBJ1-1; tentative D call: TRBD1 (6 bases). V lost 4 bases, J lost 1 base, and 17 bases lay in between. CDR3 length: 16 residues. Germline V CDR1 and CDR2: SGDLS, YYNGEE. In DNA form, the CDR3 reads TGTGCCAGCAGCAGAACCCCACAGGGAGAGAACACTGAAGCTTTCTTT. The encoded protein is CASSRTPQGENTEAFF.

The count of this clone is one. In DNA, the CDR3 is TGTGCCAGCAGCCGACTGAACGGGATGAACACTGAAGCTTTCTTT. Protein: CASSRLNGMNTEAFF. This rearrangement joins TRBV7-2 to TRBJ1-1; the D is unclear. This CDR3 comprises 15 residues. Germline CDR1 reads SGHTA; CDR2 reads FQGNSA. Trimming took 5 bases from V and 0 from J, leaving 13 bases between them.

J is TRBJ2-1 and V is TRBV20-1; a possible D gene is TRBD1 (5 bases). V was shortened by 3 bases and J by 7 bases, with 7 bases between the two germline ends. The CDR3 sequence is 11 residues long. CDR1 and CDR2 from the germline V gene are DFQATT and SNEGSKA (reference sequence). The CDR3 is CSASAGNEQFF. CDR3 coding DNA: TGCAGTGCTAGTGCAGGGAATGAGCAGTTCTTC.

The J gene is TRBJ2-5, the V gene TRBV6-1; tentative D call: TRBD1 (5 bases). From germline, CDR1 is MNHNS and CDR2 SASEGT. The V gene lost 6 bases and the J gene lost 4 bases, with 18 bases spanning the gap. The CDR3 loop spans 15 amino acids. CDR3 sequence: CASSDPGLYLETQYF. CDR3 in DNA: TGTGCCAGCAGCGACCCAGGGTTGTATCTAGAGACCCAGTACTTC.

The rearrangement uses TRBV10-3 and TRBJ2-3; D call uncertain. Trimming took 0 bases from V and 0 from J, leaving 4 bases between them. The CDR3 runs to 14 residues. The germline CDR1 and CDR2 sequences are ENHRY and SYGVKD. The CDR3 DNA is TGTGCCATCAGTGAGTCGCGAAGCACAGATACGCAGTATTTT. Protein sequence: CAISESRSTDTQYF.

The chain is built from TRBV6-5 and TRBJ1-3, with D possibly TRBD1 on 5 matching bases. The CDR3 covers 15 residues. The germline V gene has CDR1 MNHEY and CDR2 SVGAGI. Trimming shortened V by 6 bases and J by 1 base, and 13 bases separated the two germline ends. The CDR3: CASRGSGKSGNTIYF. In nucleotides, the CDR3 is TGTGCCAGCAGAGGGTCAGGGAAGTCTGGAAACACCATATATTTT.

The chain couples TRBV7-2 to TRBJ2-3; TRBD2 might be the D (6 bases). V was shortened by 5 bases and J by 6 bases, with 9 bases between the two germline ends. The CDR3 is made up of 12 amino acids. Germline values: CDR1 SGHTA, CDR2 FQGNSA. CDR3: CASSAGLDTQYF. In DNA, the CDR3 is TGTGCCAGCAGCGCGGGGCTCGATACGCAGTATTTT.

J is TRBJ2-3 and V is TRBV5-1; a possible D gene is TRBD1 (6 bases). V lost 0 bases and J 2 bases, leaving 16 bases between the germline ends. This CDR3 is 17 amino acids long. In germline, CDR1 is SGHRS, CDR2 YFSETQ. The CDR3 DNA reads as TGCGCCAGCAGCTTGGTAGGACAGATAGACTTCACAGATACGCAGTATTTT. This translates into CASSLVGQIDFTDTQYF.

The chain uses TRBV6-1 and TRBJ1-2; no firm D call. Germline CDR1 reads MNHNS; CDR2 reads SASEGT. The CDR3 totals 17 residues. Trimming removed 3 bases at V and 5 bases at J, with 22 bases between. The CDR3 sequence: CASSEGAGIRSLYGYTF. As DNA, the CDR3 is TGTGCCAGCAGTGAGGGAGCGGGGATTCGAAGCCTATATGGCTACACCTTC.

CDR3 loop: CASKSSTDTQYF. Here the CDR3 DNA reads TGCGCCAGCAAGAGTAGCACAGATACGCAGTATTTT. V and J are TRBV5-1 and TRBJ2-3; D is unclear. The CDR3 is 12 amino acids. The V end was cut by 6 bases, the J end by 0 bases, with 5 bases between. Germline V gene lookup returns CDR1 SGHRS and CDR2 YFSETQ.

The chain joins TRBV5-6 to TRBJ1-6; 10 bases are a match to TRBD1. The CDR3 loop spans 15 amino acids. The trim removed 4 bases at V and 15 bases at J, leaving 13 bases unmatched. The germline V gene encodes CDR1 SGHDT and CDR2 YYEEEE. As DNA, the CDR3 is TGTGCCAGCAGCCCGGGACAGGGGATGCGCTATCTCCTCCACTTT. Its translation is CASSPGQGMRYLLHF.

V is TRBV30 and J is TRBJ1-1, with a tentative D call TRBD1 (5 bases). The CDR3 has 13 amino acids. Trimming took off 5 bases at V and 4 bases at J, with 14 bases between the two ends. Germline values: CDR1 GTSNPN, CDR2 SVGIG (reference sequence). Written as DNA, the CDR3 is TGTGCCTGGGGCCGGGACTATCGCACTGAAGCTTTCTTT. The encoded protein is CAWGRDYRTEAFF.

J is TRBJ2-5 and V is TRBV2; 10 bases line up with TRBD2. This CDR3 has 16 amino acids. CDR1 SNHLY and CDR2 FYNNEI come from the germline V gene. With 7 bases clipped from V and 4 bases from J, the junction kept 12 bases outside the gene matches. CDR3 DNA sequence: TGTGCCAGCAAGTACGATAGCGGGGGGAGGGGAGAGACCCAGTACTTC. Its translation is CASKYDSGGRGETQYF.

The chain uses TRBV27 and TRBJ1-2; TRBD1 aligns across 10 bases. Germline assignment: CDR1 MNHEY and CDR2 SMNVEV (reference sequence). This CDR3 has 14 amino acids. V was clipped by 5 bases and J by 5 bases; unmatched bases: 5. CDR3 protein: CASSQDRGSYGYTF. In nucleotides, the CDR3 is TGTGCCAGCAGTCAGGACAGGGGGTCGTATGGCTACACCTTC.

The chain joins TRBV25-1 to TRBJ1-1, with TRBD1 identical over 8 bases. The CDR3 covers 17 residues. Looked up from germline, CDR1 is MGHDK and CDR2 is SYGVNS. V shed 5 bases and J 4 bases; nucleotides not matched to a gene: 15. CDR3 protein: CASSPQRTGLLGTEAFF. The CDR3 DNA reads TGTGCCAGCAGTCCCCAACGGACAGGGCTATTGGGCACTGAAGCTTTCTTT.